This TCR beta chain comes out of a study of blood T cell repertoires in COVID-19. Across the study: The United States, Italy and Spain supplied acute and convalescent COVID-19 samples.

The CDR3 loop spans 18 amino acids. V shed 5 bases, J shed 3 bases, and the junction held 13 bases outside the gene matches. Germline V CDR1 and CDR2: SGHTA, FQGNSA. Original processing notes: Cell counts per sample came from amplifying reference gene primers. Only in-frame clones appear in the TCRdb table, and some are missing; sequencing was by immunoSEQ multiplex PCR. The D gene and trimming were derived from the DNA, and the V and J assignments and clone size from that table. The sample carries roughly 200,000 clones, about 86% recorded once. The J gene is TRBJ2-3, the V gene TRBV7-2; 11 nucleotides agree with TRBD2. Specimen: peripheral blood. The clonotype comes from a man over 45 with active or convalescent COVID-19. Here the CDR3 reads CASSPPPLAGGRTDTQYF. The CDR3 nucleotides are TGTGCCAGCAGCCCACCCCCTTTAGCGGGGGGGCGTACAGATACGCAGTATTTT.